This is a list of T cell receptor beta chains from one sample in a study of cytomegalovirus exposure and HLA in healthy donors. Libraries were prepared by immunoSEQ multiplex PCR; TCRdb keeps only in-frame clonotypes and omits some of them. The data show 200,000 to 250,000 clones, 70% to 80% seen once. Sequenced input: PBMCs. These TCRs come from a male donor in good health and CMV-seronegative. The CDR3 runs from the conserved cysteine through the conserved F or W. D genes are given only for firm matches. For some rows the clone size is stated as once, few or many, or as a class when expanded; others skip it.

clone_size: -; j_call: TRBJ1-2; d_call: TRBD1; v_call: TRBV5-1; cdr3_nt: TGCGCCAGCAGCCTAGGGACAGGGCCTGGCTATGGCTACACCTTC; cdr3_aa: CASSLGTGPGYGYTF
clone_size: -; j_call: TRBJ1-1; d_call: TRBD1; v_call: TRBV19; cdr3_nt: TGTGCCAGTAGTAAGACAGGGCAGAGGACTGAAGCTTTCTTT; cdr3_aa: CASSKTGQRTEAFF
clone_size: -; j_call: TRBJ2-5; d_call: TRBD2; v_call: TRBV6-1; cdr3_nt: TGTGCCAGCATCTCCGAGGGGAGGGGAAGAGAGACCCAGTACTTC; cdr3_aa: CASISEGRGRETQYF
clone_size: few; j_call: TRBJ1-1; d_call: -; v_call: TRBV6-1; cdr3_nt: TGTGCCAGCAGTGTAGAGTCGCTAGGCCCAGCTTTCTTT; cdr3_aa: CASSVESLGPAFF
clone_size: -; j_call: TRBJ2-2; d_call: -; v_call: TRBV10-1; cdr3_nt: TGCGCCAGCAGTGTGAAGTCAGGGACCGGGGAGCTGTTTTTT; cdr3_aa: CASSVKSGTGELFF
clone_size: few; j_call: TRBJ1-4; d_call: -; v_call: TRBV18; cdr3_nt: TGTGCCAGCTCACGGTCAGGACAGAATGAAAAACTGTTTTTT; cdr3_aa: CASSRSGQNEKLFF
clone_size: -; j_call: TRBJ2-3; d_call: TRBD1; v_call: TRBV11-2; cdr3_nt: TGTGCCAGCAGCCTACAGGGGCTCACAGATACGCAGTATTTT; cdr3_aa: CASSLQGLTDTQYF
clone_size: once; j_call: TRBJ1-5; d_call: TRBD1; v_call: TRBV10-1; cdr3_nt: TGCGCCAGCAGTGAGTCAGGGGGCAAGCCCCAGCATTTT; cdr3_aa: CASSESGGKPQHF
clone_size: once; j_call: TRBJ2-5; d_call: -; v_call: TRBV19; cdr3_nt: TGTGCCAGTAGTATAAGAGCGACTCAAGAGACCCAGTACTTC; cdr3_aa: CASSIRATQETQYF
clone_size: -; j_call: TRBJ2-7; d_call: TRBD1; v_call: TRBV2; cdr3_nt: TGTGCCAGCAGTGGACGGGACAGGGCGGTGAACGAGCAGTACTTC; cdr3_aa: CASSGRDRAVNEQYF
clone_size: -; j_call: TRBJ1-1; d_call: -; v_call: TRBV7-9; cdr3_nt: TGTGCCAGCAGCTCCACCGGGATGGGGAGCACTGAAGCTTTCTTT; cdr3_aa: CASSSTGMGSTEAFF
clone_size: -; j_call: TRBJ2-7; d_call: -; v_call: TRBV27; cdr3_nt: TGTGCCAGCTGGGGGGTGGGACAGTCCTACGAGCAGTACTTC; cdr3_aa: CASWGVGQSYEQYF
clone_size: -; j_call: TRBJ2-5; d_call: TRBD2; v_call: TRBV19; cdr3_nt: TGTGCCAGTACGTGGGGAGCGGGAGGGCCGGAGACCCAGTACTTC; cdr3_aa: CASTWGAGGPETQYF
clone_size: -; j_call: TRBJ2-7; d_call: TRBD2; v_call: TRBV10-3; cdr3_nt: TGTGCCATGAGTGTTGATGCTAGCGGGATTAGCGAGCAGTACTTC; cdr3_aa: CAMSVDASGISEQYF
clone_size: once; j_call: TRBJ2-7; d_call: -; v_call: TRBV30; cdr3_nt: TGTGCCTGGTTGCGCTCTCCCTACGAGCAGTACTTC; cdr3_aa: CAWLRSPYEQYF
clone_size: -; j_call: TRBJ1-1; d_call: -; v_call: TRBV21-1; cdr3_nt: TGTGCCAGCAGCGGTTGCCTGACAAGAGGGACTGAAGCTTTCTTT; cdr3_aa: CASSGCLTRGTEAFF
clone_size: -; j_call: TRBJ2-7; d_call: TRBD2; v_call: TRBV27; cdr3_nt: TGTGCCAGCAGTATTACCGCGGGAGCGGACTACGAGCAGTACTTC; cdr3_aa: CASSITAGADYEQYF
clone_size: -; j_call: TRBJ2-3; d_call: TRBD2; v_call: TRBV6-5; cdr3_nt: TGTGCCAGCAGTTACTCGAAAGCGGGAACAGATACGCAGTATTTT; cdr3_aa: CASSYSKAGTDTQYF
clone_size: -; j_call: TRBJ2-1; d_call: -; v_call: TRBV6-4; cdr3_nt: TGTGCCAGCACTAGGGACTTGGACTGGGAGCAGTTCTTC; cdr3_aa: CASTRDLDWEQFF
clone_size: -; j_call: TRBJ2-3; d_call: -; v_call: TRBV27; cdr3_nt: TGTGCCAGCAGTCTGAGCACAGATACGCAGTATTTT; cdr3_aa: CASSLSTDTQYF
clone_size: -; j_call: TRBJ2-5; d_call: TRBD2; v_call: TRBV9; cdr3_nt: TGTGCCAGCAGCGCGGGACTAGCGGAGGGAGAGACCCAGTACTTC; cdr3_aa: CASSAGLAEGETQYF
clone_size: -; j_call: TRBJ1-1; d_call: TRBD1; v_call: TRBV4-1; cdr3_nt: TGCGCCAGCAGCCAAGATCTGTCCTCAGGGGGGAACACTGAAGCTTTCTTT; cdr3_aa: CASSQDLSSGGNTEAFF
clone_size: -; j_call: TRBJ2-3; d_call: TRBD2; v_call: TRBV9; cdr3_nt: TGTGCCAGCAGCGGGCGGACTAGCGGGAGTGGGGCAGATACGCAGTATTTT; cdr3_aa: CASSGRTSGSGADTQYF
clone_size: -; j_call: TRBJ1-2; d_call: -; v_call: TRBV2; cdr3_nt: TGTGCCAGCAGTTACGGACCAGACCAGGGCGGCTACACCTTC; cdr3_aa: CASSYGPDQGGYTF
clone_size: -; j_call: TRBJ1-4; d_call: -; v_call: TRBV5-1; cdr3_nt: TGCGCCAGCAGCTTGGCACAGGGTAATGAAAAACTGTTTTTT; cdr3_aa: CASSLAQGNEKLFF
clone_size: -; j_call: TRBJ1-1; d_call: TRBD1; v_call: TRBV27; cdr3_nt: TGTGCCAGCAGTTTTTCCGCGGCAGGGGGATTTCGGTGG; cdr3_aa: CASSFSAAGGFRW
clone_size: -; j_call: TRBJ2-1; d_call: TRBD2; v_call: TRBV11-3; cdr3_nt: TGTGCCAGCAGCGCGCGACTAGCGGGAGGGCCAACGAGTGAGCAGTTCTTC; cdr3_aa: CASSARLAGGPTSEQFF
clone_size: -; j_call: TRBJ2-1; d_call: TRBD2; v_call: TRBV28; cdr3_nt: TGTGCCAGCACTAGACTAGCGGGCTACAATGAGCAGTTCTTC; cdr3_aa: CASTRLAGYNEQFF
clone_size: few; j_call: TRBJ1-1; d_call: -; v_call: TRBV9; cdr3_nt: TGTGCCAGCAGCGTAAAAGACTTGGGCACTGAAGCTTTCTTT; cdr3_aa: CASSVKDLGTEAFF
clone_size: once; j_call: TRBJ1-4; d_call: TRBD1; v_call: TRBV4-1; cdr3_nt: TGCGCCAGCAGCCCAACCCGACAGGGCTTTAATGAAAAACTGTTTTTT; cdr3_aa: CASSPTRQGFNEKLFF
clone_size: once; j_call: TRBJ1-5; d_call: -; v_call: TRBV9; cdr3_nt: TGTGCCAGCAGCGTTGGGTTCCAGGGCGGTCAGCCCCAGCATTTT; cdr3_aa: CASSVGFQGGQPQHF